This record looks at one T cell receptor beta chain sequence and its context. The antigen is not known. This specimen belongs to a study of cytomegalovirus exposure and HLA in healthy donors. Study-wide points: Association with HLA alleles at 0.05 false discovery rate was found for about 17,000 TCR beta sequences in a later analysis.

This CDR3 region has 17 residues. V dropped 3 bases and J dropped 5; count of bases not matched to a gene: 9. Germline-derived CDR1 and CDR2 are MDHEN and SYDVKM. Both 60 Vbeta primers and 13 Jbeta primers went into the PCR. The repertoire was sequenced with immunoSEQ multiplex PCR; TCRdb's copy has only in-frame clones and lacks some. In the table there are 120,000 or so clones, approximately 87% of which are singletons. Sample: PBMCs. The chain couples TRBV28 to TRBJ2-5; 13 bases are a match to TRBD2. The receptor was derived from a young man in good health and CMV-seropositive. CDR3 region: CASSFVWTSGGRETQYF. DNA for the CDR3: TGTGCCAGCAGTTTTGTGTGGACTAGCGGGGGCCGGGAGACCCAGTACTTC. The whole variable domain, filled in from reference TRBV28 and TRBJ2-5, reads DVKVTQSSRYLVKRTGEKVFLECVQDMDHENMFWYRQDPGLGLRLIYFSYDVKMKEKGDIPEGYSVSREKKERFSLILESASTNQTSMYLCASSFVWTSGGRETQYFGPGTRLLVL.